This TCR beta chain was documented in a study of blood T cell repertoires in COVID-19. About the research overall: T cells, B-cell-depleted T cells, or PBMCs supplied cDNA or gDNA.

Per the original data handling: How many nucleated cells were present was estimated from reference gene primer amplification. Method: immunoSEQ multiplex PCR; TCRdb's copy keeps in-frame clones and lacks some. The DNA gave D and trimming, while V, J and clone size come from that table. The sample has about 340,000 clones, roughly 90% seen once. Recruitment covered about two dozen US areas and drew participants whose ages spanned about 18 to 100 years. Trimming removed 2 bases at V and 8 bases at J, with 7 bases between. Germline V gives CDR1 SGHDN, CDR2 FVKESK. The CDR3 runs 13 residues. The rearrangement links TRBV14 to TRBJ1-6, with D possibly matching TRBD1 (5 bases). This TCR came from a woman in her twenties or thirties who had recovered from COVID-19. Sequenced sample: PBMCs or T cells enriched from blood (not recorded which). The CDR3 DNA reads as TGTGCCAGCAGCCAAATACAGGATTCACCCCTCCACTTT. Amino acid sequence: CASSQIQDSPLHF.